This T cell receptor (beta chain) was sequenced in a study of T cell repertoires in aging, cancer and after chemotherapy. Across the study: Donors were grouped into six age bands spanning 30 or younger through 70 or older. Repeat sampling of healthy donors over several months to years showed clear clonal overlap. Study-level results: Compared with age-matched healthy donors, untreated hematological or solid cancer patients showed higher blood TCR clonality. In each cancer cohort, median generation probability increased across chemotherapy, suggesting thymic output rebounded.

A mixed TRB-A/B primer pool amplified rearranged TRB by multiplex touch-down PCR. TCRdb reanalysed the multiplex PCR reads using MiXCR and keeps one entry per CDR3 protein. Of roughly 10,000 distinct CDR3 sequences in the sample, over 30% are singletons; the top ten hold nearly 8.5%. Trimming stripped 5 bases from V and 7 bases from J, with 9 bases between. CDR3 length equals 12 residues. Amplification of TCR beta used genomic DNA extracted from peripheral blood. For this clonotype: Its matching antigen is unknown.

The sequence came from a human donor in good health. V and J are TRBV12-3 or TRBV12-4 and TRBJ2-1; D may correspond to TRBD1 or TRBD2 (5 bases each). Sequenced: blood. CDR3 region: CASSRGGNEQFF. CDR3 nucleotide sequence: TGTGCCAGCAGTCGGGGCGGGAATGAGCAGTTCTTC.